These 11 T cell receptor beta chains originate from one sample sequenced in a study of cytomegalovirus exposure and HLA in healthy donors. The PCR employed 60 Vbeta primers together with 13 Jbeta primers. Libraries were prepared by immunoSEQ multiplex PCR; TCRdb keeps only in-frame clonotypes and omits some of them. The data contain roughly 43,000 clones, roughly 77% of them singletons. The sample taken for sequencing was PBMCs. All receptors come from a young man in good health and CMV-seronegative.

This sequence joins TRBV6-5 and TRBJ2-2; maybe TRBD2 (6 bases). The CDR3 is 13 residues long. Germline V gene data show CDR1 as MNHEY and CDR2 as SVGAGI. V was pared by 1 base and J by 6 bases, with 6 bases between. CDR3 in amino acids: CASSYWRAGELFF. The CDR3 DNA follows: TGTGCCAGCAGTTACTGGAGGGCCGGGGAGCTGTTTTTT.

The CDR3 DNA is TGTGCCAGCAGCCGACGGACAGGGCAGAACACTGAAGCTTTCTTT. The encoded protein is CASSRRTGQNTEAFF. This chain uses TRBV7-8 with TRBJ1-1, with 8 nucleotides matching TRBD1. The junction had 6 bases not matched to a gene; V was cut back by 5 bases and J by 1 base. CDR1 is SGHVS, CDR2 FQNEAQ, per germline. This CDR3 is 15 amino acids long.

The chain links TRBV7-2 to TRBJ2-2; 10 bases agree with TRBD2. The CDR3 covers 15 residues. Per the germline V gene, CDR1 is SGHTA and CDR2 is FQGNSA. With 1 base clipped from V and 5 bases from J, the junction kept 1 base outside the gene matches. The CDR3 loop is CASSLELAGTGELFF. DNA for the CDR3: TGTGCCAGCAGCTTAGAACTAGCGGGAACCGGGGAGCTGTTTTTT.

The CDR3 DNA reads TGTGCCAGCAGCCCCCGGTGGGGAGGGATGAACACTGAAGCTTTCTTT. Protein sequence: CASSPRWGGMNTEAFF. This sequence joins TRBV7-2 and TRBJ1-1; no clear D. Germline V gene data show CDR1 as SGHTA and CDR2 as FQGNSA. V lost 5 bases and J 0 bases, leaving 16 bases between the germline ends. The CDR3 has 16 amino acids. Full variable domain (missing parts from reference TRBV7-2 and TRBJ1-1): GAGVSQSPSNKVTEKGKDVELRCDPISGHTALYWYRQSLGQGLEFLIYFQGNSAPDKSGLPSDRFSAERTGGSVSTLTIQRTQQEDSAVYLCASSPRWGGMNTEAFFGQGTRLTVV.

The genes are TRBV4-2 and TRBJ2-5; 9 bases are shared with TRBD2. The tail of the sequence fits TRBJ2-7 better, so the J call may be wrong. In germline, CDR1 is LGHNA, CDR2 YNFKEQ. The CDR3 extends over 17 amino acids. CDR3 region: CASSQVGAGGSSYEQYF. CDR3 in DNA: TGTGCCAGCAGCCAAGTTGGTGCGGGAGGGAGCTCCTACGAGCAGTACTTC.

The chain has TRBV4-3 and TRBJ2-5, with a possible D match to TRBD2 (7 bases). Per the germline V gene, CDR1 is LGHNA and CDR2 is YSLEER. Trimming cost V 0 bases and J 4 bases, with 12 bases left between them. The CDR3 contains 15 residues. The CDR3 sequence: CASSQERGGGETQYF. DNA for the CDR3: TGCGCCAGCAGCCAAGAAAGGGGGGGAGGAGAGACCCAGTACTTC.

The rearrangement joins TRBV6-1 to TRBJ2-5; TRBD2 matches at 8 bases. The end of the DNA is better explained by TRBJ2-7, so the J call may be wrong. The CDR3 is made up of 16 amino acids. Germline V gene sequence: CDR1 MNHNS, CDR2 SASEGT. As DNA, the CDR3 is TGTGCCAGCAGTGAACCAACTAGCGGAGCCTCCTACGAGCAGTACTTC. Amino acid sequence: CASSEPTSGASYEQYF.

Concerning this clone: One end of the junction varies from germline; a read error may be responsible. The chain is built from TRBV7-9 and TRBJ2-7, with a tentative D call TRBD2 (6 bases). The CDR3 spans 16 residues. The germline CDR1 and CDR2 sequences are SEHNR and FQNEAQ (reference sequence). The CDR3 coding sequence is TGTGCCAGCAGCTTAGCTTTGGGAGGCACCTCCTACGAGCAGCACTTC. Its translation: CASSLALGGTSYEQHF. The complete variable domain, with remaining parts taken from reference TRBV7-9 and TRBJ2-7, reads DTGVSQNPRHKITKRGQNVTFRCDPISEHNRLYWYRQTLGQGPEFLTYFQNEAQLEKSRLLSDRFSAERPKGSFSTLEIQRTEQGDSAMYLCASSLALGGTSYEQHFGPGTRLTVT.

The chain couples TRBV4-1 to TRBJ2-7, with TRBD2 matching 13 bases. Trimming cost V 4 bases and J 9 bases; bases outside gene matches: 12. The CDR3 has 16 residues. Germline V gene lookup returns CDR1 MGHRA and CDR2 YSYEKL. As DNA, the CDR3 is TGCGCCAGCAGCCTTTTCACAGGACTAGCGGGAGAGGTGCAGTACTTC. Amino acid sequence: CASSLFTGLAGEVQYF.

In the case of this clone: A read error may account for a junction end that differs from germline. CDR3 bases: TGTTCCAGCAGCTCTAGCGGGAGCGGGGGGGAAGAGACCCAGTACTTC. The encoded protein is CSSSSSGSGGEETQYF. V gene TRBV7-9 combines with J gene TRBJ2-5; 10 bases are shared with TRBD2. Germline-derived CDR1 and CDR2 are SEHNR and FQNEAQ (reference sequence). The length of the CDR3 is 16 residues.

The chain has TRBV2 and TRBJ2-3, with TRBD2 matching over 10 bases. The J segment lost 4 bases and the V segment lost 2 bases, leaving 9 bases of the junction unmatched. This CDR3 has 17 amino acids. Germline V CDR1 and CDR2: SNHLY, FYNNEI. CDR3 amino acids: CASSEKLAGPPADTQYF. The CDR3, as DNA: TGTGCCAGCAGTGAAAAACTAGCGGGACCCCCGGCAGATACGCAGTATTTT.